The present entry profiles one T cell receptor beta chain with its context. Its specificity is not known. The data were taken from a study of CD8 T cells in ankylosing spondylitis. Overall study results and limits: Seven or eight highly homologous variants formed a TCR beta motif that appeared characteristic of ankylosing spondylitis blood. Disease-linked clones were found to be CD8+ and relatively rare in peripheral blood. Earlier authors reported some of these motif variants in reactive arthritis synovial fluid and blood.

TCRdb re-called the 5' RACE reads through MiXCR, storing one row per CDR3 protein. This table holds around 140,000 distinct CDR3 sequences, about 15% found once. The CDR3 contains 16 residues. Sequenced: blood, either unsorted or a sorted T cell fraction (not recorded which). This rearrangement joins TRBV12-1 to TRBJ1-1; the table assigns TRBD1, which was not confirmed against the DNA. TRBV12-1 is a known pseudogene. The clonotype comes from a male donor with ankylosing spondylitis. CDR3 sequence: CASSSVYGGTNTEAFF. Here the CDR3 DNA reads TGTGCCAGCAGCTCTGTATACGGGGGGACAAACACTGAAGCTTTCTTT.